Listed here is a single T cell receptor (beta chain). The repertoire was sequenced with immunoSEQ multiplex PCR; TCRdb's copy has only in-frame clones and lacks some. The sample gives about 120,000 clones, roughly 94% of which show up once; around 3.6% is in the top ten. This sample was taken from a study of control samples from healthy donors and cancer patients. Germline CDR1 and CDR2: SGHDT and YYEEEE. CDR3 length equals 13 residues. Trimming cost V 4 bases and J 3 bases, with 8 bases left between them. This rearrangement joins TRBV5-6 to TRBJ1-5; no clear D gene. The TCR sequence derives from a man aged 25 to 45 in good health. The sample consisted of blood. The DNA for the CDR3 is TGTGCCAGCAGCGGAGGCCTCAATCAGCCCCAGCATTTT. It translates to CASSGGLNQPQHF.